Below are 14 T cell receptor beta chains sequenced from a single sample in a study of blood T cell repertoires in COVID-19. Only in-frame clones appear in the TCRdb table, and some are missing; sequencing was by immunoSEQ multiplex PCR. The repertoire holds about 320,000 clones, with around 90% as singletons. Sequenced input: PBMCs or T cells enriched from blood (not recorded which). The receptor set was obtained from a man in his 60s who had recovered from COVID-19.

V and J are TRBV6-5 and TRBJ1-4; D is unclear. The CDR3 runs 15 residues. V lost 0 bases and J lost 8, with 13 bases in between. Germline CDR1 reads MNHEY; CDR2 reads SVGAGI. The chain's CDR3 is CASSYSRAVGEKLFF. DNA for the CDR3: TGTGCCAGCAGTTACTCGAGGGCTGTGGGGGAAAAACTGTTTTTT.

The J gene is TRBJ1-1, the V gene TRBV5-6, with 10 bases matching TRBD1. After removal of 3 bases from V and 3 bases from J, the junction contained 11 bases not matched to a gene. Germline V gene lookup returns CDR1 SGHDT and CDR2 YYEEEE. The CDR3 length is 17 residues. CDR3 bases: TGTGCCAGCAGCTCCGGGACAGGGGCGTTCGGGTACACTGAAGCTTTCTTT. It encodes CASSSGTGAFGYTEAFF.

The V gene is TRBV5-1, the J gene TRBJ2-3; TRBD1 agrees at 10 bases. After removal of 3 bases from V and 3 bases from J, the junction contained 4 bases not matched to a gene. The CDR3 consists of 15 residues. Germline-derived CDR1 and CDR2 are SGHRS and YFSETQ. This CDR3 reads CASSWRQGATDTQYF. The DNA of the CDR3 is TGCGCCAGCAGCTGGAGACAGGGGGCTACAGATACGCAGTATTTT.

V and J are TRBV7-8 and TRBJ2-3; D is perhaps TRBD2 (5 bases). Per the germline V gene, CDR1 is SGHVS and CDR2 is FQNEAQ. V was cut by 4 bases and J by 5 bases, with 19 bases left in between. This CDR3 comprises 16 residues. The DNA of the CDR3 is TGTGCCAGCAGCTCTCTCCGAGGGCGAATCGGAGATACGCAGTATTTT. Protein sequence: CASSSLRGRIGDTQYF.

The chain links TRBV6-1 to TRBJ2-5; no clear D. The CDR3 extends over 14 amino acids. Germline assignment: CDR1 MNHNS and CDR2 SASEGT. V dropped 1 base and J dropped 5 bases, with 11 bases sitting between them. This CDR3 is CASSEGRFAETQYF. The CDR3 nucleotides are TGTGCCAGCAGTGAAGGGAGATTCGCGGAGACCCAGTACTTC.

The count of this clone is one. This rearrangement joins TRBV9 to TRBJ2-3; possible D gene TRBD2, 6 bases. The ends were cut back, 4 bases at V and 3 bases at J, with 15 bases in the middle. This CDR3 is built from 15 residues. Germline V lookup: CDR1 SGDLS, CDR2 YYNGEE. Here the CDR3 DNA reads TGTGCCAGCAGCCCCCGACTAGTGGAGACAGATACGCAGTATTTT. This gives the protein CASSPRLVETDTQYF.

CDR3 DNA sequence: TGTGCCAGCAGTTTCACCAGGATTAACGGTCCCTACAATGAGCAGTTCTTC. Encoded protein: CASSFTRINGPYNEQFF. J is TRBJ2-1 and V is TRBV27; no definite D call. Germline assignment: CDR1 MNHEY and CDR2 SMNVEV (reference sequence). The CDR3 is 17 residues long. Trimming stripped 3 bases from V and 2 bases from J, with 17 bases between.

The chain uses TRBV30 and TRBJ2-7; 7 positions match TRBD2. The V segment lost 5 bases and the J segment 4 bases; nucleotides outside the gene matches: 14. Germline CDR1 GTSNPN, CDR2 SVGIG (reference sequence). The CDR3 contains 15 residues. CDR3 loop: CAWSGTGTTTYEQYF. CDR3 bases: TGTGCCTGGTCAGGGACCGGGACTACTACTTACGAGCAGTACTTC.

The DNA for the CDR3 is TGCAGCGTTGTTGGCGGGACCAACTATGGCTACACCTTC. This encodes CSVVGGTNYGYTF. This chain joins TRBV29-1 and TRBJ1-2; D may be TRBD1 (5 bases). This CDR3 contains 13 residues. Trimming took 4 bases from V and 2 from J, leaving 11 bases between them. CDR1 and CDR2 from the germline V gene are SQVTM and ANQGSEA.

The rearrangement links TRBV6-5 to TRBJ2-5; 12 bases align to TRBD1. Trimming took 6 bases from V and 5 from J; bases not matched to a gene: 7. The CDR3 covers 15 residues. In germline, CDR1 is MNHEY, CDR2 SVGAGI. CDR3 sequence: CASRPGQGASETQYF. CDR3 bases: TGTGCCAGCAGACCGGGACAGGGGGCGTCTGAGACCCAGTACTTC.

The rearrangement uses TRBV6-2 or TRBV6-3 and TRBJ2-3, with 9 bases aligning to TRBD2. The J segment lost 4 bases and the V segment lost 9 bases, leaving 2 bases of the junction unmatched. This CDR3 is built from 12 residues. Germline CDR1 is MNHEY and CDR2 is SVGEGT. The CDR3 reads CASSGSADTQYF. CDR3 DNA sequence: TGTGCCAGTAGCGGGAGCGCAGATACGCAGTATTTT.

The chain is built from TRBV9 and TRBJ1-6; D is possibly TRBD1 (6 bases). Germline V gives CDR1 SGDLS, CDR2 YYNGEE. The CDR3 sequence is 15 residues long. With 4 bases removed from V and 10 bases from J, the gap between germline ends came to 18 bases. CDR3 in DNA: TGTGCCAGCAGCCCCTTCTCGGGGGGCACCTCACCCCTCCACTTT. Protein sequence: CASSPFSGGTSPLHF.

The chain carries TRBV18 and TRBJ1-6; D uncertain. The germline V and J ends were trimmed by 5 bases and 7 bases, with 6 bases remaining between them. CDR1 is KGHSH, CDR2 LQKENI, per germline. This CDR3 is 12 amino acids long. CDR3 in amino acids: CASSKQNSPLHF. The CDR3 DNA sequence: TGTGCCAGCTCAAAACAGAATTCACCCCTCCACTTT.

V and J are TRBV3-1 (or the pseudogene TRBV3-2) and TRBJ2-5; D uncertain. V lost 1 base and J 0 bases, leaving 9 bases between the germline ends. The CDR3 is made up of 15 amino acids. Per the germline V gene, CDR1 is LGHDT and CDR2 is YNNKEL (reference sequence). The CDR3 loop is CASSQGYSYQETQYF. In DNA, the CDR3 is TGTGCCAGCAGCCAAGGGTACAGTTACCAAGAGACCCAGTACTTC.